A selection of T cell receptor beta chains follows, all from one sample in a study of OX40 agonist ivuxolimab in advanced cancers. Repertoires were generated with immunoSEQ multiplex PCR, while TCRdb's copy carries only in-frame clones and drops some. Of some 64,000 clones in the sample, 92% were seen once. Source: CD4+ or CD8+ T cells sorted from blood, taken in a trial of the OX40 agonist ivuxolimab. The source of these receptors is an adult with an advanced solid tumor such as melanoma, head and neck, liver or kidney cancer. CDR3s include the opening cysteine and the closing phenylalanine or tryptophan. The order of the fields is CDR3 protein, V gene.

CDR3 protein: CASSILAGNEQFF
V gene: TRBV19

CDR3 protein: CASSPKLAGGGDGQFF
V gene: TRBV7-6

CDR3 protein: CASNPVIGTGELFF
V gene: TRBV6-5

CDR3 protein: CASSRLSDGTNTEAFF
V gene: TRBV7-9

CDR3 protein: CAWSAPTNTDTQYF
V gene: TRBV30

CDR3 protein: CASILSSGGVDTQYF
V gene: TRBV27

CDR3 protein: CASSQELRNNQPQHF
V gene: TRBV4-1

CDR3 protein: CASSFGRTDTQYF
V gene: TRBV28

CDR3 protein: CASSLLTQETQYF
V gene: TRBV6-5

CDR3 protein: CASSQGSGSWADTQYF
V gene: TRBV6-6

CDR3 protein: CASSEAVAAEAEDYSNQPQHF
V gene: TRBV2

CDR3 protein: CAWSIGAYNEQFF
V gene: TRBV30

CDR3 protein: CASSFLREGTDTQYF
V gene: TRBV7-8

CDR3 protein: CASSYFQGAEETQYF
V gene: TRBV6-5

CDR3 protein: CASSLRDTQYF
V gene: TRBV5-4

CDR3 protein: CASSPDRVGTEAFF
V gene: TRBV16